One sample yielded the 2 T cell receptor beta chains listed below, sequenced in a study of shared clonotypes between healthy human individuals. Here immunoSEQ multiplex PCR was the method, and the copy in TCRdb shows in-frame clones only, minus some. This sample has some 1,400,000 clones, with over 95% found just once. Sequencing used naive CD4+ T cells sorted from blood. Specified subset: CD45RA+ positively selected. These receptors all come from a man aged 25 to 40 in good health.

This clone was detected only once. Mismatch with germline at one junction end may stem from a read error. As DNA, the CDR3 is TGTGCCACCAGCAGGGCCTCGAATTCTCCCCTCCACTTT. Protein sequence: CATSRASNSPLHF. This chain links TRBV15 with TRBJ1-6; D not resolved. Per germline, CDR1 LNHNV and CDR2 YYDKDF (reference sequence). The CDR3 runs to 13 residues. The full variable domain, its missing parts supplied by reference TRBV15 and TRBJ1-6, is DAMVIQNPRYQVTQFGKPVTLSCSQTLNHNVMYWYQQKSSQAPKLLFHYYDKDFNNEADTPDNFQSRRPNTSFCFLDIRSPGLGDTAMYLCATSRASNSPLHFGNGTRLTVT.

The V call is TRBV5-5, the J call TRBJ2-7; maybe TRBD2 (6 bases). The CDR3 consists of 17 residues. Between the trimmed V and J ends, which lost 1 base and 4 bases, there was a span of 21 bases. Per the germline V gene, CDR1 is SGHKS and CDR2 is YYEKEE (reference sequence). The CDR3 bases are TGTGCCAGCAGCTTGCCGCGGCGGGGCCCGGGCACTTACGAGCAGTACTTC. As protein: CASSLPRRGPGTYEQYF.